One and the same sample provided the 10 T cell receptor beta chains below, sequenced in a study of T-cell memory formation after mild COVID-19. TCRdb re-analysed the 5' RACE reads in MiXCR, keeping a single row per CDR3 protein. The sample holds around 510,000 distinct CDR3 sequences, less than 25% seen once. Specimen: PBMCs or a T cell subset sorted from them (not recorded which). These receptors all come from an adult woman who had mild COVID-19 (a few samples of this study predate the infection). Cell type and time point are not known.

The chain recombines TRBV5-1 with TRBJ2-7, with a weak D call TRBD2 (5 bases). The CDR3 runs to 14 residues. With 4 bases removed from V and 2 bases from J, the gap between germline ends came to 13 bases. The germline CDR1 and CDR2 sequences are SGHRS and YFSETQ. The CDR3 bases are TGCGCCAGCAGCGACTCTTCGGGGACCTACGAGCAGTACTTC. Its protein is CASSDSSGTYEQYF.

V and J are TRBV5-1 and TRBJ1-2; maybe TRBD1 (6 bases). Germline loops: CDR1 SGHRS, CDR2 YFSETQ. The germline V and J ends were trimmed by 4 bases and 2 bases, with 12 bases remaining between them. There are 14 residues in the CDR3. This CDR3 reads CASSLLQGNYGYTF. CDR3 nucleotides: TGCGCCAGCAGCCTCCTGCAGGGGAACTATGGCTACACCTTC.

This clonotype showed up just a few times. The CDR3 is CSARRGLAGTYEQYF. DNA of the CDR3: TGCAGTGCTAGAAGGGGGCTAGCGGGGACCTACGAGCAGTACTTC. The rearrangement links TRBV20-1 to TRBJ2-7; the match to TRBD2 covers 9 bases. Germline V gene sequence: CDR1 DFQATT, CDR2 SNEGSKA (reference sequence). V trimming: 2 bases; J trimming: 2 bases; junction bases outside the gene matches: 7. The CDR3 has 15 amino acids.

Only a few counts were recorded for this clonotype. The V call is TRBV24-1, the J call TRBJ2-5; D not certain. The germline V gene has CDR1 KGHDR and CDR2 SFDVKD. There are 12 residues in the CDR3. The V end was cut by 2 bases, the J end by 6 bases, with 6 bases between. CDR3 sequence reads: CATSDSVQTQYF. The CDR3 region has the DNA TGTGCCACCAGTGATTCCGTGCAGACCCAGTACTTC.

This clonotype was counted at least ten times. The genes are TRBV20-1 and TRBJ2-1; D unclear. Germline V lookup: CDR1 DFQATT, CDR2 SNEGSKA (reference sequence). The CDR3 has 13 amino acids. Between the trimmed V and J ends, which lost 6 bases and 5 bases, there was a span of 14 bases. CDR3: CSAQAPNHNEQFF. CDR3 bases: TGCAGTGCCCAAGCACCGAACCACAATGAGCAGTTCTTC.

The chain uses TRBV6-5 and TRBJ1-2; D is unclear. CDR3 size: 16 residues. Trimming took off 0 bases at V and 5 bases at J, with 16 bases between the two ends. The germline CDR1 and CDR2 sequences are MNHEY and SVGAGI. CDR3 sequence: CASSYSGAGELYGYTF. The CDR3, as DNA: TGTGCCAGCAGTTACTCGGGAGCCGGGGAACTATATGGCTACACCTTC.

This chain uses TRBV25-1 with TRBJ2-7; 8 nucleotides line up with TRBD1. Gene TRBJ2-1 matches the end of the DNA better, so the J call may be wrong. This CDR3 has 14 amino acids. Germline CDR1 and CDR2: MGHDK and SYGVNS. The CDR3 sequence is CASSDWSGGHEQFF. The CDR3 nucleotides are TGTGCCAGCAGTGACTGGTCAGGGGGCCACGAGCAGTTCTTC.

V gene TRBV20-1 combines with J gene TRBJ2-1; D tentatively fits TRBD1 or TRBD2 (5 bases each). V gave up 6 bases and J gave up 8 bases, with 17 bases separating them. The CDR3 covers 13 residues. Germline V CDR1 and CDR2: DFQATT, SNEGSKA (reference sequence). The CDR3 loop is CSARSGVRDEQFF. DNA of the CDR3: TGCAGTGCCCGGTCCGGGGTCAGGGATGAGCAGTTCTTC.

This chain uses TRBV5-1 with TRBJ2-1; TRBD2 aligns across 8 bases. V was pared by 7 bases and J by 5 bases, with 11 bases of the junction left unmatched. CDR1 SGHRS and CDR2 YFSETQ come from the germline V gene. The CDR3 loop spans 15 amino acids. This CDR3 is CASRVVTSANNEQFF. Written as DNA, the CDR3 is TGCGCCAGCCGTGTAGTGACTAGCGCCAACAATGAGCAGTTCTTC.

The V and J genes are TRBV11-3 and TRBJ2-1; TRBD2 is a possible D gene (6 bases). This CDR3 spans 14 amino acids. Germline assignment: CDR1 SGHNT and CDR2 YENEEA. V dropped 5 bases and J dropped 3 bases, with 11 bases sitting between them. The CDR3 region has the DNA TGTGCCAGCAGCATAGCGGATTACTACAATGAGCAGTTCTTC. The encoded protein is CASSIADYYNEQFF. Variable domain in full (rest from reference TRBV11-3 and TRBJ2-1): EAGVVQSPRYKIIEKKQPVAFWCNPISGHNTLYWYLQNLGQGPELLIRYENEEAVDDSQLPKDRFSAERLKGVDSTLKIQPAELGDSAVYLCASSIADYYNEQFFGPGTRLTVL.